These 11 T cell receptor beta chains share one sample of origin, sequenced in a study of sequential checkpoint blockade in melanoma. The method was immunoSEQ multiplex PCR; TCRdb's version includes in-frame clones alone and lacks a portion of them. The data contain 31,000 or so clones, 65% to 90% of them singletons. As for treatment: randomized to nivolumab then ipilimumab (arm A) or the reverse (arm B). The starting material was CD8+ T cells sorted from blood (inferred from file names), obtained from a patient given nivolumab and ipilimumab in sequence. These receptors all come from a human donor with melanoma.

This clone was seen just once. The chain has TRBV19 and TRBJ1-5; 8 nucleotides line up with TRBD1. Per the germline V gene, CDR1 is LNHDA and CDR2 is SQIVND (reference sequence). The ends lost 7 bases at V and 3 bases at J; junction bases unmatched: 11. The CDR3 has 16 amino acids. The CDR3 bases are TGTGCCAGTACCGCTCTCCTGGACAGGGTCAATCAGCCCCAGCATTTT. Its protein is CASTALLDRVNQPQHF.

The chain employs TRBV6-6 and TRBJ2-1; TRBD1 agrees at 8 bases. Germline V lookup: CDR1 MNHNY, CDR2 SVGAGI (reference sequence). This CDR3 region has 12 residues. Trimming removed 8 bases from V and 8 bases from J; junction bases left unmatched: 5. The CDR3 reads CASGQGYDEQFF. CDR3 nucleotides: TGTGCCAGCGGACAGGGATACGATGAGCAGTTCTTC.

In DNA form, the CDR3 reads TGTGCCATCAGTGAATCCAGCGGGGGGGCCCTCTACGAGCAGTACTTC. Encoded protein: CAISESSGGALYEQYF. The rearrangement uses TRBV10-3 and TRBJ2-7; 10 positions match TRBD2. Germline V CDR1 and CDR2: ENHRY, SYGVKD. J lost 3 bases, V lost 3 bases, and 8 bases had no gene match. This CDR3 has 16 amino acids.

This clone was detected only once. The CDR3: CATSRANRERGDGYTF. CDR3 bases: TGTGCCACCAGCAGAGCTAACAGGGAGCGAGGAGATGGCTACACCTTC. The chain employs TRBV15 and TRBJ1-2, with D tentatively TRBD1 (6 bases). The CDR3 is 16 amino acids. CDR1 is LNHNV and CDR2 is YYDKDF in the germline V gene (reference sequence). Trimming left V 1 base short and J 6 bases short, with 18 bases between.

The chain uses TRBV5-1 and TRBJ2-3, with 8 positions matching TRBD2. Per the germline V gene, CDR1 is SGHRS and CDR2 is YFSETQ. The J segment lost 3 bases and the V segment lost 2 bases, leaving 2 bases of the junction unmatched. The CDR3 is 14 amino acids. CDR3 region: CASSFSGATDTQYF. The CDR3 nucleotides read TGCGCCAGCAGCTTTAGCGGGGCTACAGATACGCAGTATTTT.

The chain has TRBV28 and TRBJ2-2, with unresolved D. V shed 4 bases and J shed 4 bases, with 10 bases lying between them. Per the germline V gene, CDR1 is MDHEN and CDR2 is SYDVKM. The CDR3 sequence is 14 residues long. CDR3 region: CASSSLMSTGELFF. The CDR3 DNA sequence: TGTGCCAGCAGTTCATTGATGAGCACCGGGGAGCTGTTTTTT.

The chain couples TRBV9 to TRBJ2-5, with D unclear. Matching the DNA end better, TRBJ2-7 makes the J call doubtful. The CDR3 length is 13 residues. Per the germline V gene, CDR1 is SGDLS and CDR2 is YYNGEE. CDR3 nucleotides: TGTGCCAGCAGCTCCAGTGCTGACTACGAGCAGTACTTC. Protein sequence: CASSSSADYEQYF.

The table lists this clone with a count of one. Its ends do not fully match the called genes, so a read error is possible. The chain is built from TRBV19 and TRBJ2-1; D gene unclear. The CDR3 has 13 amino acids. Germline V gene data show CDR1 as LNHDA and CDR2 as SQIVND (reference sequence). The CDR3 spells CASSIPHYDEQFF. The CDR3 nucleotides read TGTGCCAGTAGTATCCCCCACTACGATGAGCAGTTCTTC.

The V call is TRBV5-5, the J call TRBJ1-1; the D gene is possibly TRBD1 (6 bases). The CDR3 consists of 14 residues. V lost 1 base to trimming and J lost 4 bases, with 11 bases between them. The germline gives CDR1 SGHKS, CDR2 YYEKEE (reference sequence). This chain's CDR3 is CASSLLQGSTEAFF. The DNA for the CDR3 is TGTGCCAGCAGCTTGCTCCAGGGGAGCACTGAAGCTTTCTTT.

The V and J genes are TRBV2 and TRBJ1-2, with a tentative D call TRBD1 (6 bases). V lost 3 bases and J 0 bases, leaving 11 bases between the germline ends. The CDR3 loop spans 15 amino acids. Germline lookup yields CDR1 SNHLY and CDR2 FYNNEI. CDR3 coding DNA: TGTGCCAGCAGTGATAGGGGGTTTCCTAACTATGGCTACACCTTC. This gives the protein CASSDRGFPNYGYTF.

This chain uses TRBV29-1 with TRBJ1-2; unclear D gene. Germline-derived CDR1 and CDR2 are SQVTM and ANQGSEA. The V gene lost 0 bases and the J gene lost 4 bases, with 9 bases spanning the gap. The CDR3 is made up of 13 amino acids. The CDR3 DNA sequence: TGCAGCGTTGAAGACGAGGGATCCTATGGCTACACCTTC. It is translated as CSVEDEGSYGYTF.